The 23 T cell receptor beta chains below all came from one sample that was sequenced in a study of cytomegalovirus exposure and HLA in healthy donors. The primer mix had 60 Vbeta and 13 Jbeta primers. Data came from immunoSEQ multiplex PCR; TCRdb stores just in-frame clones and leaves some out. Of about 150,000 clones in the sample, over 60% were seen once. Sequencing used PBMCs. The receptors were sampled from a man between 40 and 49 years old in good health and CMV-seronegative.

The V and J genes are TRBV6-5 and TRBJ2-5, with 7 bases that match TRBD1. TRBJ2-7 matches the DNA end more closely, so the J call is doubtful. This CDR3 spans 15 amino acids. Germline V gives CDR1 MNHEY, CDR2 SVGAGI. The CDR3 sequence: CASSYDRDSAYEQYF. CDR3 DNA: TGTGCCAGCAGTTACGACAGGGACAGCGCCTACGAGCAGTACTTC.

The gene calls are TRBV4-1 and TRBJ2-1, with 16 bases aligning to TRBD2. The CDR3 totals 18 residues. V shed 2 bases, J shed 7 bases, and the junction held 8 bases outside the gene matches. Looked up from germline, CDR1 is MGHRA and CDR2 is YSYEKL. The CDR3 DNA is TGCGCCAGCAGCCAAAGGGGGACTAGCGGGGGGGCATTAAATGAGCAGTTCTTC. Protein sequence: CASSQRGTSGGALNEQFF.

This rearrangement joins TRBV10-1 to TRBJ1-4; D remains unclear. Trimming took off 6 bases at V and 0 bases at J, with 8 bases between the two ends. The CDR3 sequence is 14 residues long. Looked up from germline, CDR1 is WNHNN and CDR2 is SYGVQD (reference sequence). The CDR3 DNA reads TGCGCCAGCAGCGGGGAATCAACTAATGAAAAACTGTTTTTT. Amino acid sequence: CASSGESTNEKLFF.

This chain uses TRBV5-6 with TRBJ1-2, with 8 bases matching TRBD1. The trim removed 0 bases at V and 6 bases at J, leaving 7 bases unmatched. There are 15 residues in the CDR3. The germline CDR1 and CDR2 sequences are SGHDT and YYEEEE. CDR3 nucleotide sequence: TGTGCCAGCAGCTTGGGGGCAGGCAGGGGGCATGGCTACACCTTC. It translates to CASSLGAGRGHGYTF.

In DNA form, the CDR3 reads TGTGCCAGCAGCGTAGGTTTCGGGGGGGCCGGGGAGACCCAGTACTTC. Protein sequence: CASSVGFGGAGETQYF. The V and J genes are TRBV9 and TRBJ2-5; 8 bases are shared with TRBD2. Germline V gene lookup returns CDR1 SGDLS and CDR2 YYNGEE. V gave up 0 bases and J gave up 5 bases; unmatched junction bases: 9. There are 16 residues in the CDR3.

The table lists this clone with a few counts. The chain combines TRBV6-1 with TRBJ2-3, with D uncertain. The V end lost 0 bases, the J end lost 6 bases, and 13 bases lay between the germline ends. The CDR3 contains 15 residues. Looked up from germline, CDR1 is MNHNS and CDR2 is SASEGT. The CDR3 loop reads CASSEALSARDTQYF. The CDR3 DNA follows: TGTGCCAGCAGTGAAGCGCTCTCCGCGCGCGATACGCAGTATTTT.

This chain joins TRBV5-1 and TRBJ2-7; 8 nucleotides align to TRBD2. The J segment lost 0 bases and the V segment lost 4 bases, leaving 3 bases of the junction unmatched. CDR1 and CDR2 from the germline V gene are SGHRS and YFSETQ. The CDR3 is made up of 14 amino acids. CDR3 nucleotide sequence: TGCGCCAGCAGCGTGAGCGGGAGCTCCTACGAGCAGTACTTC. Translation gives CASSVSGSSYEQYF.

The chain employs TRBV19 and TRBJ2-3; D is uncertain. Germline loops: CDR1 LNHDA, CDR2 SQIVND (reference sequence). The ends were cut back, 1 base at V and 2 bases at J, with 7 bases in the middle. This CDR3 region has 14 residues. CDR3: CASSIGATTDTQYF. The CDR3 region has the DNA TGTGCCAGTAGTATAGGAGCTACCACAGATACGCAGTATTTT.

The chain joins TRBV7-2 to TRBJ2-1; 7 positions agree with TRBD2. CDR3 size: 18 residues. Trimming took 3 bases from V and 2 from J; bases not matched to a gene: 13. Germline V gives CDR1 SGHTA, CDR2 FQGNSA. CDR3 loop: CASSFLSGRGKTYNEQFF. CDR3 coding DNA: TGTGCCAGCAGCTTTTTGTCGGGGCGGGGGAAGACCTACAATGAGCAGTTCTTC.

The CDR3 region is CASSLGRGLARGEQYF. The CDR3 nucleotides read TGTGCCAGCAGCTTGGGCAGGGGACTAGCTCGGGGCGAGCAGTACTTC. This chain links TRBV5-4 with TRBJ2-7; 9 bases are shared with TRBD2. Germline lookup yields CDR1 SGHNT and CDR2 YYREEE (reference sequence). This CDR3 spans 16 amino acids. V was pared by 0 bases and J by 6 bases, with 10 bases of the junction left unmatched.

This CDR3 reads CASSIWTGGHEARHLGIRELFF. The CDR3 DNA is TGTGCCAGCAGCATATGGACAGGGGGCCACGAGGCCCGGCATTTGGGCATCCGGGAGCTGTTTTTT. The chain carries TRBV13 and TRBJ2-2; TRBD1 agrees at 11 bases. The ends lost 5 bases at V and 9 bases at J; junction bases unmatched: 29. Germline V CDR1 and CDR2: PRHDT, FYEKMQ (reference sequence). CDR3 length: 22 amino acids.

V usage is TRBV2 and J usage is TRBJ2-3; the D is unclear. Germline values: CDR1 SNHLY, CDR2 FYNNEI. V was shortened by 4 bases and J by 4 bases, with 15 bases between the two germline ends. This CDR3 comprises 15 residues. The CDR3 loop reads CASSAGGEVADTQYF. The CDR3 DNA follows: TGTGCCAGCAGTGCCGGCGGTGAGGTTGCAGATACGCAGTATTTT.

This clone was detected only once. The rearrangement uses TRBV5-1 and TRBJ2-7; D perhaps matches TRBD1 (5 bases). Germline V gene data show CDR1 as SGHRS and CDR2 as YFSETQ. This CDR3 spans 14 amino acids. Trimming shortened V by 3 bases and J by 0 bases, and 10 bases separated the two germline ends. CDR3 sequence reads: CASSSQGGSYEQYF. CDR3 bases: TGCGCCAGCAGCTCCCAGGGTGGCTCCTACGAGCAGTACTTC. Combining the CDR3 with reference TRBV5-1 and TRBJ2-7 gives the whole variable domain KAGVTQTPRYLIKTRGQQVTLSCSPISGHRSVSWYQQTPGQGLQFLFEYFSETQRNKGNFPGRFSGRQFSNSRSEMNVSTLELGDSALYLCASSSQGGSYEQYFGPGTRLTVT.

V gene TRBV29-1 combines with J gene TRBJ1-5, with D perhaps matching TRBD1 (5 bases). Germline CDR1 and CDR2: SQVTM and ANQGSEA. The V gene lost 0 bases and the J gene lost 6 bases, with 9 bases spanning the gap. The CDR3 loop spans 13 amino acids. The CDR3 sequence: CSVEDRVGQPQHF. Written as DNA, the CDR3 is TGCAGCGTTGAAGACAGGGTAGGTCAGCCCCAGCATTTT.

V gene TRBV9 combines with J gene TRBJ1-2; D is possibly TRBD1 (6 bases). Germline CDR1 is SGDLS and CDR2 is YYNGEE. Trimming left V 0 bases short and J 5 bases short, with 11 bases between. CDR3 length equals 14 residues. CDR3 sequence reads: CASSVGEGDYGYTF. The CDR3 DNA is TGTGCCAGCAGCGTAGGTGAGGGGGATTATGGCTACACCTTC.

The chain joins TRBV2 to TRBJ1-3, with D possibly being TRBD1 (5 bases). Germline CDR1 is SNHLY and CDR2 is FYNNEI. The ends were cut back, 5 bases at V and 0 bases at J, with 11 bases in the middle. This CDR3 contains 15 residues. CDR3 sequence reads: CASSRDWSSGNTIYF. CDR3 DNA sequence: TGTGCCAGCAGTCGGGACTGGAGCTCTGGAAACACCATATATTTT.

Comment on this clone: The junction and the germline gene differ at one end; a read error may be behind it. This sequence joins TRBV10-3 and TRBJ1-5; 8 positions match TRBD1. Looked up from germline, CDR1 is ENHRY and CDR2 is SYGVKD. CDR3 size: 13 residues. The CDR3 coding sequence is TGTGCCATCAGGACAGGGGACGATCAGCCCCAGAATTTT. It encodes CAIRTGDDQPQNF.

DNA of the CDR3: TGTGCCAGCAAAACAGGGGGCAGCACAGATACGCAGTATTTT. Translated, it gives CASKTGGSTDTQYF. The chain links TRBV6-4 to TRBJ2-3, with 9 nucleotides matching TRBD1. The V segment lost 7 bases and the J segment 0 bases; nucleotides outside the gene matches: 2. Looked up from germline, CDR1 is MRHNA and CDR2 is SNTAGT. The CDR3 has 14 amino acids.

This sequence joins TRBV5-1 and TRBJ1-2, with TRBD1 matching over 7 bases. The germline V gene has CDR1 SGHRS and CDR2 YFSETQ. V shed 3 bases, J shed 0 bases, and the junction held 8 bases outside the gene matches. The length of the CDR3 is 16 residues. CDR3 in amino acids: CASSYGQVGANYGYTF. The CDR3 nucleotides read TGCGCCAGCAGCTATGGACAGGTGGGGGCTAACTATGGCTACACCTTC.

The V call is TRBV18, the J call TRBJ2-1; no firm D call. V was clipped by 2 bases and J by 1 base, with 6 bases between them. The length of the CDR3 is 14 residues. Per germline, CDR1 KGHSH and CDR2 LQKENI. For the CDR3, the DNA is TGTGCCAGCTCACCAATTCTTTCCTACAATGAGCAGTTCTTC. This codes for CASSPILSYNEQFF.

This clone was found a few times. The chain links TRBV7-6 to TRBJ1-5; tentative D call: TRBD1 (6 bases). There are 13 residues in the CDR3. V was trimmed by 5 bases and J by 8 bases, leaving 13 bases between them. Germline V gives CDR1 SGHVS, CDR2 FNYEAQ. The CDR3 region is CASSPGRGEPQHF. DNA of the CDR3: TGTGCCAGCAGCCCCGGCAGGGGTGAGCCCCAGCATTTT.

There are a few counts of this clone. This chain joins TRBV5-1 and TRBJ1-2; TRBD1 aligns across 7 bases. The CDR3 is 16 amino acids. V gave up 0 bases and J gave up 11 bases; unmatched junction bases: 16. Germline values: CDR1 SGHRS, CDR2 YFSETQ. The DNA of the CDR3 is TGCGCCAGCAGCTTGGTCTCACAGGGGACGGGAACGGGATACACCTTC. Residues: CASSLVSQGTGTGYTF.

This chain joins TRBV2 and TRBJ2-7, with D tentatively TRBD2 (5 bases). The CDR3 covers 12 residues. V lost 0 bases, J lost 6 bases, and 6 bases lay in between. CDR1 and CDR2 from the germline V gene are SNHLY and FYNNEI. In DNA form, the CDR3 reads TGTGCCAGCAGTGAAGCAGGGAGCGAGCAGTACTTC. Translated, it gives CASSEAGSEQYF.